This T cell receptor (beta chain) emerged from a study of beta chain features in type 1 diabetes (dated by TCRdb to 2017 to 2018). Describing the broader study: No differences in mean age, gender distribution, total cell number or subset yield were found between patients and healthy donors. The study compared the TCRB repertoires of sorted circulating CD4+ T cell subsets in recently diagnosed type 1 diabetes patients with those in matched healthy donors. A total of approximately 100 million sorted cells were examined across all samples, and the number of cells per subset was strongly correlated with RNA yield. Naive and central memory subsets were obtained from all 30 or so donors, but regulatory and stem cell-like memory subsets were isolated from only 8 patients and roughly 8 healthy donors.

The CDR3 covers 14 residues, taking in both the cysteine and the phenylalanine. Only CDR3 DNA is held: 42 bases, read in frame from base 1. Relative to germline, V is 5 bases shorter and J is 8 bases shorter, with 15 bases between their ends. As encoded in the germline V gene (reference sequence), CDR1 is SEHNR while CDR2 is FQNEAQ. The entire isolated RNA was reverse transcribed using the High Capacity cDNA Reverse Transcription Kit, and thus expressed TCRB transcripts were sequenced. Deep immunoSEQ sequencing was applied to naive, central memory and regulatory T cell samples, giving an average of around 4 million total reads per sample. Sorted cells were lysed in RLT buffer and RNA was extracted with DNase-treated RNeasy Micro or Mini kits, depending on cell number. Each cell subset was processed on its own to prevent cross-contamination, while patient and healthy donor samples were processed together. The immunoSEQ multiplex PCR was used to amplify TCRB sequences from cDNA, generating 87-bp fragments that spanned the CDR3 region. The amplicons were sequenced using the Illumina HiSeq platform. The paper's processing steps were these. PCR bias was computationally corrected using synthetic template baselines, reads within Hamming distance 2 were collapsed, and singletons that could not be merged were discarded. Reads were aligned against IMGT to assign V, D and J genes, CDR3 length and insertions or deletions at six rearrangement sites. Within each subset, clonotype counts were normalized to the number of sorted cells before true diversity and Gini coefficients were calculated with the tcR R package. The overlap coefficient, calculated on TCRB nucleotide sequences, was used to quantify repertoire sharing. The immuneACCESS repertoire file appears here via TCRdb, limited to in-frame rearrangements. These files lack a portion of the clones; in checked studies, under half of the deficit traces to unresolved V genes, and the cause of the others is not known. V, J and clone size were drawn from that table, and D and trimming were deduced from the DNA. The sample records around 290,000 clones, around 7.3% of which are singletons. In total, the top ten clones hold over 0.8% of the sample.

The investigation overall reported the following: Because cDNA rather than genomic DNA was sequenced, highly expressing activated cells could have been over-represented, although no difference in activation and CD3 levels was found between groups. Naive, central memory and regulatory TCRB repertoires appeared to be more similar among patients than among healthy donors. At VDJ recombination sites, type 1 diabetes patients had fewer insertions and more deleted nucleotides, which implies abnormalities in thymic rearrangement. Shorter templates might be favored by PCR, yet because patient and control samples were amplified and corrected together, any such skew would affect both groups equally. Because the HLA sub-analyses included only small numbers of individuals, any influence of HLA type on TCRB rearrangement was left unresolved. A moderate but significant shortening of TCRB CDR3 length was observed in type 1 diabetes patients in all four CD4+ subsets.

This clone has only a few counts. Its antigen specificity is not known. No base quality information exists; no much larger clone differs at one position. Each donor gave one peripheral blood draw, approximately 110 mL on average, collected into heparinised tubes. Using a panel that included CD45RO, CCR7, CD25, CD127, CD95 and CD27, naive, central memory, regulatory and stem cell-like memory CD4+ T cells were sorted on a BD FACSAria II. Purity was above 98% for every sorted population. Right away, PBMCs were isolated by Lymphoprep density gradient centrifugation and were stained directly, with no culture step. Samples were stained and sorted in pairs, with one healthy donor and one patient per experiment, so that batch effects were minimized.

This clonotype originated in a woman aged 18-29 years in good health. The sequence links TRBV7-9 to TRBJ1-4; no D gene can be assigned with confidence. The sample comprised central memory CD4+ T cells from blood. The CDR3 sequence is CASSPETVSEKLFF. DNA sequence: TGTGCCAGCAGCCCCGAGACCGTTTCCGAAAAACTGTTTTTT.